This T cell receptor beta chain was documented in a study of blood T cells in healthy people across ages. Notes on the study in general: Getting older went along with TCR beta diversity per million T cells dropping roughly linearly. Fewer expanded clones and more diversity marked long-lived versus aged donors.

Per-sample PBMC isolation yielded at least 6.5 million cells. Germline CDR1 and CDR2: SGHAT and FQNNGV. The CDR3 runs 18 residues. The authors ran a second PCR of about 7 to 12 cycles using a sample-barcoded 5' primer and a J-beta primer mix. TCRdb fed the 5' RACE reads into MiXCR, producing one record per CDR3 protein. The table includes about 1.4 million distinct CDR3 sequences, around 59% detected once. Details on this clonotype: Its target is unknown. The junction departs from the called germline gene at one end, perhaps through a read error.

Material for sequencing was blood. The V and J genes are TRBV11-2 and TRBJ1-2; 8 nucleotides match TRBD1. This receptor was identified in a man younger than 35 in good health. CDR3: CASSLTRDRLAANYGYTF. The CDR3, as DNA: TGCGCCAGCAGTCTCACTAGGGACAGGCTTGCCGCTAACTATGGCTACACCTTC.